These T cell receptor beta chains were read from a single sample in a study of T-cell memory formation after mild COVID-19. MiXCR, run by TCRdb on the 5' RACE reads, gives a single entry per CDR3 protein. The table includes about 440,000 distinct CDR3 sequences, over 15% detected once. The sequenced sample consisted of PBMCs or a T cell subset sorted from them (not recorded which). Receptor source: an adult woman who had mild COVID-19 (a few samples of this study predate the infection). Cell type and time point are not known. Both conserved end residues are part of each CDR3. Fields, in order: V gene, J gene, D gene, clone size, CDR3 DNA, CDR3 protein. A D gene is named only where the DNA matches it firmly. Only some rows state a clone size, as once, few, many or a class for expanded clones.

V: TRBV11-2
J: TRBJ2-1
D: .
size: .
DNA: TGTGCCAGCAGCGCACCCTTTAGCTTGAATGAGCAGTTCTTC
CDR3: CASSAPFSLNEQFF

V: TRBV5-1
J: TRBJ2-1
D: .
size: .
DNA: TGCGCCAGTAGGGCCTTCGTGGCAGAAGCGGATGAGCAGTTCTTC
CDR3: CASRAFVAEADEQFF

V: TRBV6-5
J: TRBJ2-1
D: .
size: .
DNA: TGTGCCAGCAGTTTTGAGTTCGGCAATGAGCAGTTCTTC
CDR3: CASSFEFGNEQFF

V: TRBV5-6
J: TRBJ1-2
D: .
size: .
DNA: TGTGCCAGCAGCCAGAAACCATCAGGGAGGAGTGGCTACACCTTC
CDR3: CASSQKPSGRSGYTF

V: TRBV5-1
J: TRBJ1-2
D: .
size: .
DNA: TGCGCCAGCAGAAGGGGCCGGGACTATGGCTACACCTTC
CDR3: CASRRGRDYGYTF

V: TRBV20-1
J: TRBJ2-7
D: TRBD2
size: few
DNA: TGCAGTGCTGCCTTAGCGGGGGACTACGAGCAGTACTTC
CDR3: CSAALAGDYEQYF

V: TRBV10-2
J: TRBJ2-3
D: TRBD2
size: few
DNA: TGCGCCAGCAGCACTAGCGGGGATGATACGCAGTATTTT
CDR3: CASSTSGDDTQYF

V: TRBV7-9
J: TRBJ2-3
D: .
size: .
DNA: TGTGCCAGCAGCTTTGGCGGGCTCGCGAGGGATACGCAGTATTTT
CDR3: CASSFGGLARDTQYF

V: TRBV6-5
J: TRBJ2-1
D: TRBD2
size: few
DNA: TGTGCCAGCAGGACTGAGCGGGGGGTCCTCGAGCATGAGCAGTTCTTC
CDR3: CASRTERGVLEHEQFF

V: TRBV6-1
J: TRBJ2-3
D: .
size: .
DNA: TGTGCCAGCAGTGAAGGGTTTGACTTCACAGATACGCAGTATTTT
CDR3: CASSEGFDFTDTQYF

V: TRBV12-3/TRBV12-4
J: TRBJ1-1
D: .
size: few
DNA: TGTGCCAGCAGTTTAGCGCCGACAGGCCTTTTCTTT
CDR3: CASSLAPTGLFF

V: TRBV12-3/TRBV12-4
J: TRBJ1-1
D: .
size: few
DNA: TGTGCCAGCAGTTTAGCGCTGAGGAACACTGAAGCTTTCTTT
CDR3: CASSLALRNTEAFF

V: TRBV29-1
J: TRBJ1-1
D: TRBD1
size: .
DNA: TGCAGCGTTGGGGACAGGGCGCGGACTGAAGCTTTCTTT
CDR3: CSVGDRARTEAFF

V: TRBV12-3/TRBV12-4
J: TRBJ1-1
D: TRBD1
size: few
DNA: TGTGCCAGCAGTCCACAGGGGCTTGGGAACACTGAAGCTTTCTTT
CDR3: CASSPQGLGNTEAFF

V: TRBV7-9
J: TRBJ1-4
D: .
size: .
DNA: TGTGCCAGCAGGTCTCCCGGGTTACAAACTAATGAAAAACTGTTTTTT
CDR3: CASRSPGLQTNEKLFF

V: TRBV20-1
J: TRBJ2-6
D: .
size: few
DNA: TGCAGTGTTCAGGGGGGGCCTGGGGCCAACGTCCTGACTTTC
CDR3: CSVQGGPGANVLTF

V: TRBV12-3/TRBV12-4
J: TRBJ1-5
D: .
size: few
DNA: TGTGCCAGCAGTTTCGACAATCCCAATCAGCCCCAGCATTTT
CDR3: CASSFDNPNQPQHF